This T cell receptor (beta chain) was retrieved from a study of T cell responses to AZD1222 COVID-19 vaccine. About the study: Researchers grouped second doses given at about 4 or about 12 weeks into one pool.

Sequencing used immunoSEQ multiplex PCR; TCRdb keeps in-frame clones, though not all of them. The sample carries 90,000 to 120,000 clones, 91% recorded once. Trimming stripped 3 bases from V and 0 bases from J, with 5 bases between. Per germline, CDR1 KGHDR and CDR2 SFDVKD. This CDR3 has 14 amino acids. As for this clone: Its antigen is unidentified.

General study findings and limits: The donor group comprised mostly white British people and more females; the analysis possibly underestimated clonal diversity. With two AZD1222 doses given, Spike-specific TCR breadth and depth both rose.

The chain employs TRBV24-1 and TRBJ1-3; D is ambiguous. The sequence was collected from an adult in good health. The sample was peripheral blood, taken on day 0 of AZD1222 vaccination. The CDR3 nucleotides read TGTGCCACCAGTGATGGCAGCTCTGGAAACACCATATATTTT. Its translation is CATSDGSSGNTIYF.